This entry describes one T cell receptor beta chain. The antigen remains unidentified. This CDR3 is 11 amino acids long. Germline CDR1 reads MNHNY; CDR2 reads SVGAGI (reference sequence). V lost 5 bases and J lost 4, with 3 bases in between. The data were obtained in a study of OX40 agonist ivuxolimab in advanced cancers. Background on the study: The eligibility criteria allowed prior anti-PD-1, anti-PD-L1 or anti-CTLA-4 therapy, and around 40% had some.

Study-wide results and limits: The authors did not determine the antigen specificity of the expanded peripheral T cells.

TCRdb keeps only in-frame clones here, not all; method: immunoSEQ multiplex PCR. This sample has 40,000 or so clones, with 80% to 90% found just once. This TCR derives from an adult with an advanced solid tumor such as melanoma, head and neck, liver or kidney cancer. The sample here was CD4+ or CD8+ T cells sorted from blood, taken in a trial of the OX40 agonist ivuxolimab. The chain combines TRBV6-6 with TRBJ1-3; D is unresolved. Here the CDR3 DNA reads TGTGCCAGCAGTGACGGAAACACCATATATTTT. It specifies CASSDGNTIYF.